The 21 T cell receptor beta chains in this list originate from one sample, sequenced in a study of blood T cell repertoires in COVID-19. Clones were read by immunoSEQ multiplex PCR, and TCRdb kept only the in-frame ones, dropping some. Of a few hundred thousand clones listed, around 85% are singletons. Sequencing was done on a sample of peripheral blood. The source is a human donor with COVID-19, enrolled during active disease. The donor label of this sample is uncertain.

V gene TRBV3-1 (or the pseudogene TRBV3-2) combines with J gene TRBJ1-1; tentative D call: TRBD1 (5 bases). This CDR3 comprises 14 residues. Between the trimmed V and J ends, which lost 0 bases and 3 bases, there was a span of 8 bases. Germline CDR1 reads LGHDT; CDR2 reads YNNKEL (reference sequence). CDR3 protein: CASSQDLGDTEAFF. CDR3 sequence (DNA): TGTGCCAGCAGCCAAGATTTAGGGGACACTGAAGCTTTCTTT.

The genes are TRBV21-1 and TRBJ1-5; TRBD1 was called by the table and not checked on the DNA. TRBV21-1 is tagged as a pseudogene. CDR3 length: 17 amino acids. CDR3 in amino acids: CASSKDTRQGIPQPQHF. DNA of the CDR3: TGTGCCAGCAGCAAAGACACGAGACAGGGGATACCTCAGCCCCAGCATTTT.

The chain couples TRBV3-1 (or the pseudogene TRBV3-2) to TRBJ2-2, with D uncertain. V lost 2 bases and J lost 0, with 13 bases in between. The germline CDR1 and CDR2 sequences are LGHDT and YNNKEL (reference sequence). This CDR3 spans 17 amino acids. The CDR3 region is CASSQLHSFSNTGELFF. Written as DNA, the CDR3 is TGTGCCAGCAGCCAACTCCACAGCTTCTCGAACACCGGGGAGCTGTTTTTT.

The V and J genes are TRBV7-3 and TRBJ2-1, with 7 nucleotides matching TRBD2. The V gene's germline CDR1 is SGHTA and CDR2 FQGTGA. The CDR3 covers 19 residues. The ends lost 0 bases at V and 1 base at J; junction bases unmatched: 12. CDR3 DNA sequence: TGTGCCAGCAGCTTAACCCCGACTAGCCCGACGATATCCTACAATGAGCAGTTCTTC. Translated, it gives CASSLTPTSPTISYNEQFF.

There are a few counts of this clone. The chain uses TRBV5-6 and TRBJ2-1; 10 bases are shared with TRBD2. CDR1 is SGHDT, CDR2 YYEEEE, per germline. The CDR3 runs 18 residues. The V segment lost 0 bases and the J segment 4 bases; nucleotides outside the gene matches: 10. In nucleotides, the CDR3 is TGTGCCAGCAGCTTGGCCGGGGCTAGCGGGAGTATTTACAATGAGCAGTTCTTC. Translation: CASSLAGASGSIYNEQFF. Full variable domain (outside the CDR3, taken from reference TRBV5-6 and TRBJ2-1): DAGVTQSPTHLIKTRGQQVTLRCSPKSGHDTVSWYQQALGQGPQFIFQYYEEEERQRGNFPDRFSGHQFPNYSSELNVNALLLGDSALYLCASSLAGASGSIYNEQFFGPGTRLTVL.

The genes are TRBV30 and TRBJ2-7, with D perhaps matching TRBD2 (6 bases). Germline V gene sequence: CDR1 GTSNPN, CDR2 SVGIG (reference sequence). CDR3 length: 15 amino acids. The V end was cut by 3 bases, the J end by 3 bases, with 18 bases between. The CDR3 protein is CAWSLRRGGGYEQYF. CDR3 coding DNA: TGTGCCTGGAGCCTGCGGCGGGGTGGAGGCTACGAGCAGTACTTC.

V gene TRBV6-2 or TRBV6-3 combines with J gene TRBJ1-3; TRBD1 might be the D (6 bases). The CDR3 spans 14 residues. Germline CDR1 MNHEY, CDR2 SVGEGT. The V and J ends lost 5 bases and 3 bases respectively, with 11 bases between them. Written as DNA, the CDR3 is TGTGCCAGCAGTGGACAGATACTTGGAAACACCATATATTTT. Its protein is CASSGQILGNTIYF.

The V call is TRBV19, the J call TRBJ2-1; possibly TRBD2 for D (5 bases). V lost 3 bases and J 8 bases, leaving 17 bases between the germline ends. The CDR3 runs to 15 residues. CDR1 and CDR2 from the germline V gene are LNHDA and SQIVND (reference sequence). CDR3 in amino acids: CASSIWRRITDEQFF. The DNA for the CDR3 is TGTGCCAGTAGTATCTGGAGGCGTATCACCGATGAGCAGTTCTTC.

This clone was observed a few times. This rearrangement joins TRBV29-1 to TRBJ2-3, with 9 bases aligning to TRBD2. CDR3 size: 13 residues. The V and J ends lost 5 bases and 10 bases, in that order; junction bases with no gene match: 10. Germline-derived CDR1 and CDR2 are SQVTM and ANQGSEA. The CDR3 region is CSVPRLAEKAQYF. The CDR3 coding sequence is TGCAGCGTTCCGAGACTAGCGGAGAAGGCGCAGTATTTT.

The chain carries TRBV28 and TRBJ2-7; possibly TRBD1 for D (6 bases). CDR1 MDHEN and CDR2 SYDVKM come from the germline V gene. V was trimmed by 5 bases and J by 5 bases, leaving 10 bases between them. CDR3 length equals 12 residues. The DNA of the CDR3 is TGTGCCAGCAGTCCACCAGGGGACGAGCAGTACTTC. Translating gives CASSPPGDEQYF.

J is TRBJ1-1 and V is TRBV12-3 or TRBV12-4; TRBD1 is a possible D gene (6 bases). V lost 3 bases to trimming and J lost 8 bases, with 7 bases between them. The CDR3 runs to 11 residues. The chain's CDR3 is CASSFTGEAFF. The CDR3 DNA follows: TGTGCCAGCAGTTTTACAGGGGAAGCTTTCTTT.

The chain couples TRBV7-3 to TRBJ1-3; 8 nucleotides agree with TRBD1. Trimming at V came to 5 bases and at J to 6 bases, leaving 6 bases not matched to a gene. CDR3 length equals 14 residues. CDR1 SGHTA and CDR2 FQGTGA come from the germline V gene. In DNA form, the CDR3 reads TGTGCCAGCAGCCGAGGACAGGGAGAAAACACCATATATTTT. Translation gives CASSRGQGENTIYF.

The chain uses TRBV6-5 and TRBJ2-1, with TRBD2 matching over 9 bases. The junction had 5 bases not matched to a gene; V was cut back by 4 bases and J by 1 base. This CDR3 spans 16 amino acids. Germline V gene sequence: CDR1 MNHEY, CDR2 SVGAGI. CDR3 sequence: CASSSSLAGSYNEQFF. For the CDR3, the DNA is TGTGCCAGCAGTTCCTCTCTAGCGGGATCCTACAATGAGCAGTTCTTC.

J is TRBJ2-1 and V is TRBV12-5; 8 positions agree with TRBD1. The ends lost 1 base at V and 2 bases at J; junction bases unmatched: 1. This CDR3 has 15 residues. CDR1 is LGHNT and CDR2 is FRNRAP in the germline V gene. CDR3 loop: CASGLGTGTYNEQFF. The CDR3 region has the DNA TGTGCTAGTGGTTTGGGGACAGGGACCTACAATGAGCAGTTCTTC.

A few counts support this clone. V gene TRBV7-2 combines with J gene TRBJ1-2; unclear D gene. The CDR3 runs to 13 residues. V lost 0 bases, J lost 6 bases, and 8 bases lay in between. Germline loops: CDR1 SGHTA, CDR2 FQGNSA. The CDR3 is CASSLAGGDGYTF. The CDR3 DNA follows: TGTGCCAGCAGCTTAGCGGGAGGAGATGGCTACACCTTC.

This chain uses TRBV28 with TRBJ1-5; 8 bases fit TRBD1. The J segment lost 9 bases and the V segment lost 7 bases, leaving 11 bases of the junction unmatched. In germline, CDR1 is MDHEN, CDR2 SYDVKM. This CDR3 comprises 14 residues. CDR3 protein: CASTPDRGYRPQHF. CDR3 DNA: TGTGCCAGCACCCCCGACAGGGGATACCGGCCCCAGCATTTT.

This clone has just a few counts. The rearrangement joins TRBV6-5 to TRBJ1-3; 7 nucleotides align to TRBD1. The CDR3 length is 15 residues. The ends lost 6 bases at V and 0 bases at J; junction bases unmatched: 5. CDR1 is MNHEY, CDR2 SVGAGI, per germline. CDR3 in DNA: TGTGCCAGCAGCACAGGGGAAGGCTCTGGAAACACCATATATTTT. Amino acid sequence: CASSTGEGSGNTIYF.

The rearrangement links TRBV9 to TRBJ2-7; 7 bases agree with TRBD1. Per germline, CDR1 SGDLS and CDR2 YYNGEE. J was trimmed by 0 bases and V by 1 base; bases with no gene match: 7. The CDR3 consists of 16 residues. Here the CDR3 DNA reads TGTGCCAGCAGCGTAAGTCTGGGACAGCCCTCCTACGAGCAGTACTTC. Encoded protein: CASSVSLGQPSYEQYF.

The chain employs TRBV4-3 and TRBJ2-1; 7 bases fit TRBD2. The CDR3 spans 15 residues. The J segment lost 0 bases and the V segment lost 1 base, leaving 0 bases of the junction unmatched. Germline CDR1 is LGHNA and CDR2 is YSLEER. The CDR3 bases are TGCGCCAGCAGCCAAGGGACTAGCTCCTACAATGAGCAGTTCTTC. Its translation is CASSQGTSSYNEQFF.

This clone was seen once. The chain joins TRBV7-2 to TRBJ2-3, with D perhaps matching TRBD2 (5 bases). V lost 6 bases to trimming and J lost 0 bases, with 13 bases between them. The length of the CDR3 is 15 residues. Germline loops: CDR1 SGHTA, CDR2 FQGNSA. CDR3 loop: CASSPRGLSTDTQYF. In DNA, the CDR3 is TGTGCCAGCAGTCCCCGGGGTCTTAGCACAGATACGCAGTATTTT.

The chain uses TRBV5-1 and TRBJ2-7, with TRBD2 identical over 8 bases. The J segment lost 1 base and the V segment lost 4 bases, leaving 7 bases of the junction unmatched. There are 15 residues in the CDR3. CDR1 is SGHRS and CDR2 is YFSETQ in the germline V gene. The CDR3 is CASSMAAGASYEQYF. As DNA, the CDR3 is TGCGCCAGCAGCATGGCAGCGGGAGCTTCCTACGAGCAGTACTTC.